These T cell receptor beta chains were read from a single sample in a study of human T cells and chemical hapten exposure. Using its own MiXCR run on the RACE reads, TCRdb lists one record per CDR3 protein. The repertoire includes roughly 70,000 distinct CDR3 sequences, approximately 35% of them detected once, and roughly 10% sits in the top ten. The sample was whole blood, taken in connection with sensitization to the hapten diphenylcyclopropenone (DPC). The receptors were sampled from a man aged 40-50 years with alopecia areata. Some clones in this sample may be carry-over from other donors' samples. Both conserved end residues are part of each CDR3. Fields, in order: V gene, clone size, J gene, D gene, CDR3 DNA, CDR3 protein. A D gene is named only where the DNA matches it firmly. A clone size is listed for some rows: how often the clone was seen (once, few, many), or a class if it is expanded.

V: TRBV7-2
size: few
J: TRBJ2-7
D: .
DNA: TGTGCCAGCAGCTTAGAGGCGGGGACCTCCTACGAGCAGTACTTC
CDR3: CASSLEAGTSYEQYF

V: TRBV19
size: few
J: TRBJ2-1
D: TRBD1
DNA: TGTGCCAGTAGTGAGCAGGGGGCGTATGAGCAGTTCTTC
CDR3: CASSEQGAYEQFF

V: TRBV7-9
size: few
J: TRBJ2-7
D: .
DNA: TGTGCCAGCAGCCTATTGGAACGGGAGCAGTACTTC
CDR3: CASSLLEREQYF

V: TRBV14
size: .
J: TRBJ2-1
D: TRBD2
DNA: TGTGCCAGCAGCCAGCCCCTAGCGGGAGGGTTCTACAATGAGCAGTTCTTC
CDR3: CASSQPLAGGFYNEQFF

V: TRBV28
size: .
J: TRBJ2-1
D: TRBD1
DNA: TGTGCCACCAGGGACAGGCTCTCCAATGAGCAGTTCTTC
CDR3: CATRDRLSNEQFF

V: TRBV19
size: .
J: TRBJ2-7
D: TRBD2
DNA: TGTGCCAGTAGTAAGAGACTAGCGGGCGGCGGGCACGAGCAGTACTTC
CDR3: CASSKRLAGGGHEQYF

V: TRBV6-2/TRBV6-3
size: many
J: TRBJ1-5
D: .
DNA: TGTGCCAGCAGTTCCCCGGGGACCCCTGGAAATCAGCCCCAGCATTTT
CDR3: CASSSPGTPGNQPQHF

V: TRBV2
size: few
J: TRBJ1-6
D: .
DNA: TGTGCCAGCAAGGGCCGGGTGGATTCACCCCTCCACTTT
CDR3: CASKGRVDSPLHF

V: TRBV18
size: .
J: TRBJ2-3
D: TRBD2
DNA: TGTGCCAGCTCACCTCCACTAGCGGGAGAAGATACGCAGTATTTT
CDR3: CASSPPLAGEDTQYF

V: TRBV9
size: .
J: TRBJ2-1
D: .
DNA: TGTGCCAGCACCCCTTCCTGGACCCTAAACAATGAGCAGTTCTTC
CDR3: CASTPSWTLNNEQFF

V: TRBV29-1
size: few
J: TRBJ2-3
D: .
DNA: TGCAGCGCAGAACTGTCAGATACGCAGTATTTT
CDR3: CSAELSDTQYF

V: TRBV12-3/TRBV12-4
size: .
J: TRBJ2-3
D: .
DNA: TGTGCCAGCAGTTTCCTCACTAGCACAGATACGCAGTATTTT
CDR3: CASSFLTSTDTQYF

V: TRBV20-1
size: .
J: TRBJ2-1
D: .
DNA: TGCAGTGCTAGAGATAGACGGGAGCAGTTCTTC
CDR3: CSARDRREQFF

V: TRBV20-1
size: .
J: TRBJ2-2
D: TRBD1
DNA: TGCAGTGCCCCGCCGGGACAGGGATCCGGGGAGCTGTTTTTT
CDR3: CSAPPGQGSGELFF

V: TRBV20-1
size: .
J: TRBJ2-3
D: .
DNA: TGCAGTGCTAGAGATCGGGCGGTCGGCACATATACGCAGTATTTT
CDR3: CSARDRAVGTYTQYF

V: TRBV7-3
size: many
J: TRBJ2-2
D: .
DNA: TGTGCCAGCAGCTTAAATAGTGCCGGGGAGCTGTTTTTT
CDR3: CASSLNSAGELFF

V: TRBV6-1
size: few
J: TRBJ1-5
D: TRBD1
DNA: TGTGCCAGCAGTCCCTCCGGGACAGGCCTCAATCAGCCCCAGCATTTT
CDR3: CASSPSGTGLNQPQHF

V: TRBV20-1
size: few
J: TRBJ2-2
D: TRBD1
DNA: TGCAGTGCTCCCGGTAGGGGGCTTCGCACCGGGGAGCTGTTTTTT
CDR3: CSAPGRGLRTGELFF

V: TRBV18
size: few
J: TRBJ2-4
D: .
DNA: TGTGCCAGCTCACCACCGGGGGGTCTAGCCAAAAACATTCAGTACTTC
CDR3: CASSPPGGLAKNIQYF

V: TRBV29-1
size: .
J: TRBJ2-1
D: .
DNA: TGCAGCGTTGAAGCTACAGCAGGGGAGCAGTTCTTC
CDR3: CSVEATAGEQFF

V: TRBV5-5
size: .
J: TRBJ2-3
D: .
DNA: TGTGCCAGCAGCTTGGAGGGGGCGGGAGCGACAGATACGCAGTATTTT
CDR3: CASSLEGAGATDTQYF

V: TRBV20-1
size: .
J: TRBJ2-5
D: .
DNA: TGCAGTGCTAGGTCGGGGCAAGAGACCCAGTACTTC
CDR3: CSARSGQETQYF

V: TRBV12-3/TRBV12-4
size: few
J: TRBJ2-7
D: .
DNA: TGTGCCAGCAGTTGGACTACTCCCTACGAGCAGTACTTC
CDR3: CASSWTTPYEQYF

V: TRBV18
size: few
J: TRBJ1-5
D: .
DNA: TGTGCCAGCTCAGAATCCATAGAGGGGAATCAGCCCCAGCATTTT
CDR3: CASSESIEGNQPQHF

V: TRBV28
size: .
J: TRBJ1-6
D: TRBD1
DNA: TGTGCCAGCAGTCCAAAGGGGACAGGGACTAGCTCCTATAATTCACCCCTCCACTTT
CDR3: CASSPKGTGTSSYNSPLHF

V: TRBV28
size: .
J: TRBJ1-2
D: TRBD1
DNA: TGTGCCAGCAGAACGACAGGGACTTCTAACTATGGCTACACCTTC
CDR3: CASRTTGTSNYGYTF

V: TRBV12-3/TRBV12-4
size: few
J: TRBJ1-1
D: .
DNA: TGTGCCAGCAGTTTTCTGGGAGAAGCTTTCTTT
CDR3: CASSFLGEAFF

V: TRBV20-1
size: .
J: TRBJ1-2
D: TRBD1
DNA: TGCAGTGCAGCATCCGGGACAGGCTCGGGCTACACCTTC
CDR3: CSAASGTGSGYTF

V: TRBV20-1
size: few
J: TRBJ1-1
D: TRBD1
DNA: TGCAGTGCTAGACCACGACCGGGACAGCTTGGCACTGAAGCTTTCTTT
CDR3: CSARPRPGQLGTEAFF